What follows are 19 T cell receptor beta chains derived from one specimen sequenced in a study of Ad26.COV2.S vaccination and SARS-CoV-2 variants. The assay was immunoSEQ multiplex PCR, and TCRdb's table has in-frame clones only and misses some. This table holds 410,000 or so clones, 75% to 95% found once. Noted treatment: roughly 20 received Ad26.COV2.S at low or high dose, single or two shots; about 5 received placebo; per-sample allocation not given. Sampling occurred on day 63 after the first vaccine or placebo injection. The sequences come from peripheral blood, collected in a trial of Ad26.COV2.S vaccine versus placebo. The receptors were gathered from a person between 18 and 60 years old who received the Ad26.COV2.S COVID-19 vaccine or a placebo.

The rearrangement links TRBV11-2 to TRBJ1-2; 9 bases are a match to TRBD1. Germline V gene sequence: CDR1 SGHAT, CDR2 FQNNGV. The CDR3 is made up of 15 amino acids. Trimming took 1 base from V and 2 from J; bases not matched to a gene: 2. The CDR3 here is CASSLGQGENYGYTF. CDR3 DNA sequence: TGTGCCAGCAGCTTAGGACAGGGGGAGAACTATGGCTACACCTTC.

CDR3: CASSIEVATMYEQFF. The CDR3 nucleotides are TGTGCCAGTAGTATAGAGGTAGCGACAATGTATGAGCAGTTCTTC. The chain has TRBV19 and TRBJ2-1, with D possibly TRBD2 on 5 matching bases. Germline V gives CDR1 LNHDA, CDR2 SQIVND (reference sequence). The CDR3 contains 15 residues. V lost 0 bases, J lost 8 bases, and 14 bases lay in between.

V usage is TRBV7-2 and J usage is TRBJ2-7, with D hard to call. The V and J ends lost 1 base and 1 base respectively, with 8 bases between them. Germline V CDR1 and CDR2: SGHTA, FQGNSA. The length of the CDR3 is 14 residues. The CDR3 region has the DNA TGTGCCAGCAGCTTAGGGATATTATCCTACGAGCAGTACTTC. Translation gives CASSLGILSYEQYF.

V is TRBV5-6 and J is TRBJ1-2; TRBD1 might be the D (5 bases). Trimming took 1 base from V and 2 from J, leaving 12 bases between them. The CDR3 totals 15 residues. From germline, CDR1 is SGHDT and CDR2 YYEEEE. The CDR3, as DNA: TGTGCCAGCAGCTTGAGGAGGGGCGCGAACTATGGCTACACCTTC. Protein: CASSLRRGANYGYTF.

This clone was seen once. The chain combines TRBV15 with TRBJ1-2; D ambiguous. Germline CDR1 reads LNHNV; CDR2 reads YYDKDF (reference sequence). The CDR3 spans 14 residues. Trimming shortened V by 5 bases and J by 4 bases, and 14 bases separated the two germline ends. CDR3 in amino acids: CATSRAGSSYGYTF. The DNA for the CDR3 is TGTGCCACCAGCCGGGCGGGGTCTTCCTATGGCTACACCTTC.

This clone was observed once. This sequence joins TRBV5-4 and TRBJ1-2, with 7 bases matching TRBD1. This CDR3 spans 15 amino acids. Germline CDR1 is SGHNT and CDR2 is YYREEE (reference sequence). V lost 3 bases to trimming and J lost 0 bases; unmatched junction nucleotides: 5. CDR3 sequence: CASSYPGTANYGYTF. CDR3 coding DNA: TGTGCCAGCAGCTACCCCGGGACAGCTAACTATGGCTACACCTTC.

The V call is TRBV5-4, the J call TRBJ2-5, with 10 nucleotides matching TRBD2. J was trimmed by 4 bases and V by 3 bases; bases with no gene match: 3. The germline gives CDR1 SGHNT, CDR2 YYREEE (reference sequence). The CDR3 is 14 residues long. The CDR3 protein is CASSSRTSGETQYF. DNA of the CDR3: TGTGCCAGCAGCTCAAGGACTAGCGGAGAGACCCAGTACTTC.

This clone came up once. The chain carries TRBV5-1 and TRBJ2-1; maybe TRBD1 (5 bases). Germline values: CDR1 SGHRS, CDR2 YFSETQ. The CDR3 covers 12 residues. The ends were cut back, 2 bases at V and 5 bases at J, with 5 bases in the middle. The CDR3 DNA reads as TGCGCCAGCAGCTTCAGGGACAATGAGCAGTTCTTC. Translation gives CASSFRDNEQFF. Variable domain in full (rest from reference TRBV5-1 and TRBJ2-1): KAGVTQTPRYLIKTRGQQVTLSCSPISGHRSVSWYQQTPGQGLQFLFEYFSETQRNKGNFPGRFSGRQFSNSRSEMNVSTLELGDSALYLCASSFRDNEQFFGPGTRLTVL.

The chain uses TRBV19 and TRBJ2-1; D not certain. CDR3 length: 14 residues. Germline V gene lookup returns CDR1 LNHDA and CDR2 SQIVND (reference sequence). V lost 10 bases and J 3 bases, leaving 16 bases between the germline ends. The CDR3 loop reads CATTRSRNYNEQFF. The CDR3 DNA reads TGTGCCACCACCAGGTCGAGGAACTACAATGAGCAGTTCTTC.

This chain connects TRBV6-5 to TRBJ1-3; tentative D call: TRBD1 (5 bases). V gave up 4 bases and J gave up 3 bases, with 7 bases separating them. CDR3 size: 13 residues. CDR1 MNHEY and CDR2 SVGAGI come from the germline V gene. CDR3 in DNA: TGTGCCAGCAGTTGGGACGGTGGAAACACCATATATTTT. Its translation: CASSWDGGNTIYF.

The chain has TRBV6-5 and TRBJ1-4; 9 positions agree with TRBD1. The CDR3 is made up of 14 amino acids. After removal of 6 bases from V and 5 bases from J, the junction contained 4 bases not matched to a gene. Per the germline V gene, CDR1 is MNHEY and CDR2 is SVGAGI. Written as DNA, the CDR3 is TGTGCCAGCAGGGGACAGGGTTTCAATGAAAAACTGTTTTTT. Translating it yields CASRGQGFNEKLFF.

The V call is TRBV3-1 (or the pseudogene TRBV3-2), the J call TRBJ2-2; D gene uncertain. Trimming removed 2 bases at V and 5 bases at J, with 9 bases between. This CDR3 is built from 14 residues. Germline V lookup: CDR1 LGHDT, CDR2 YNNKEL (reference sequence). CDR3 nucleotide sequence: TGTGCCAGCAGCCAAAATGAGAGGACCGGGGAGCTGTTTTTT. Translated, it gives CASSQNERTGELFF.

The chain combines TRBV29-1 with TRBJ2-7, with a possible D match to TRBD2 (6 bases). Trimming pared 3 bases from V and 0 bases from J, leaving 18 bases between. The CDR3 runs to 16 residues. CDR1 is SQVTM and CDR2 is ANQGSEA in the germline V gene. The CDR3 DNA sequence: TGCAGCGTTGAGGACCCTTTTAGCGGAGACTCCTACGAGCAGTACTTC. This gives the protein CSVEDPFSGDSYEQYF.

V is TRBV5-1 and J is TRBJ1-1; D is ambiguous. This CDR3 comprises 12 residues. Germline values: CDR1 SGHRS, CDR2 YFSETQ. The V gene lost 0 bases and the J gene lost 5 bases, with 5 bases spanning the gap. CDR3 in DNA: TGCGCCAGCAGCTTGGGGACGACTGAAGCTTTCTTT. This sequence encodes CASSLGTTEAFF.

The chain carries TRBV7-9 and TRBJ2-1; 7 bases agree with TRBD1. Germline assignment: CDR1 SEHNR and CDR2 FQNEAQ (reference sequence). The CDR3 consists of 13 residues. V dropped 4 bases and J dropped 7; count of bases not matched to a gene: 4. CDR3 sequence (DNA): TGTGCCAGCAGCTGGGCAGGGGGTAATGAGCAGTTCTTC. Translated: CASSWAGGNEQFF.

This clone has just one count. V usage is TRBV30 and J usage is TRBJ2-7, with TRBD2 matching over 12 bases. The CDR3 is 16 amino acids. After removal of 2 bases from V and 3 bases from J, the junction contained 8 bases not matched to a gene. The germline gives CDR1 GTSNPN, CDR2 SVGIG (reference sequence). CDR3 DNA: TGTGCCTGGAGTCCCAGACTAGCGGGAGCCGGCTACGAGCAGTACTTC. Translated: CAWSPRLAGAGYEQYF.

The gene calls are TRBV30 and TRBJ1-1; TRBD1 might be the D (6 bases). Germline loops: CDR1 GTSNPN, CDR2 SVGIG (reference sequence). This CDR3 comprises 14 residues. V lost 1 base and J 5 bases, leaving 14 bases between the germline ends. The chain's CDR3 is CAWSAPPGQTEAFF. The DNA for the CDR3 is TGTGCCTGGAGTGCTCCCCCTGGACAGACTGAAGCTTTCTTT.

CDR3 sequence (DNA): TGCAGTGCTAGTGGCGGGACTAGCGGGGGTTACGAGCAGTACTTC. Amino acids: CSASGGTSGGYEQYF. The chain carries TRBV20-1 and TRBJ2-7; 14 nucleotides match TRBD2. Germline CDR1 reads DFQATT; CDR2 reads SNEGSKA (reference sequence). V was pared by 3 bases and J by 4 bases, with 5 bases of the junction left unmatched. The CDR3 is made up of 15 amino acids.

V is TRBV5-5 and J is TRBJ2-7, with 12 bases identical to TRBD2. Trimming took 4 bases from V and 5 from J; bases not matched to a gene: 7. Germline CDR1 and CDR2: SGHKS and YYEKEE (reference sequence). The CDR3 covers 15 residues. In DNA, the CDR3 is TGTGCCAGCAGCCCCGGTTCTAGCGGGGGGGACGAGCAGTACTTC. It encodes CASSPGSSGGDEQYF.